Listed below are T cell receptor beta chains from one sample, sequenced in a study of T cell repertoires in cytomegalovirus infection. TCRdb fed the reads into MiXCR, producing one record per CDR3 protein. The sample has approximately 260,000 distinct CDR3 sequences; about 18% are singletons. Input material: CD8+ T cells from PBMCs. These receptors were taken from a human donor in good health (CMV status not recorded). Some clones in this sample may be carry-over from other donors' samples. Each CDR3 is given with its conserved first and last residue. Fields, in order: D gene, V gene, clone size, J gene, CDR3 DNA, CDR3 protein. D genes are given only for firm matches. Not every row has a clone size; where given, it reads once, few, many or a size class.

>TRBD2|TRBV7-9|NA|TRBJ2-1
TGTGCCAGCAGCCCGAACCAACCACTAGCGGGGGGGCCTATCGATGAGCAGTTCTTC
CASSPNQPLAGGPIDEQFF
>NA|TRBV4-1|NA|TRBJ2-5
TGCGCCAGCAGCCAAGGTGGGGCGGGGTACCAGACCCAGTACTTC
CASSQGGAGYQTQYF
>TRBD2|TRBV4-2|many|TRBJ2-1
TGTGCCAGCAGCCAAGATCATTCGTACAGCGGGAGAATCTACAATGAGCAGTTCTTC
CASSQDHSYSGRIYNEQFF
>NA|TRBV7-6|few|TRBJ2-3
TGTGCCAGCAGCCCGAGCCCCCCCGATACGCAGTATTTT
CASSPSPPDTQYF
>NA|TRBV23-1|NA|TRBJ2-6
TGCGCCAGCAGTCATGGGCAGGAACTAACCTCTGGGGCCAACGTCCTGACTTTC
CASSHGQELTSGANVLTF
>NA|TRBV7-9|many|TRBJ2-7
TGTGCCAGCTCCTGGACACTAGGGTACGAGCAGTACTTC
CASSWTLGYEQYF
>NA|TRBV6-2/TRBV6-3|many|TRBJ2-3
TGTGCCAGCAGTTACGACGGATTCAGTCTTCAGGACACAGATACGCAGTATTTT
CASSYDGFSLQDTDTQYF
>NA|TRBV7-3|many|TRBJ2-5
TGTGCCAGCAGCTCGGATGGGGAGACCCAGTACTTC
CASSSDGETQYF
>TRBD2|TRBV7-2|NA|TRBJ2-3
TGTGCCAGCATAATAGCGGGGGGGCATTCAGATACGCAGTATTTT
CASIIAGGHSDTQYF
>TRBD1|TRBV6-8|few|TRBJ2-7
TGTGCCAGCACCACCTGGGACAGTCTTCTGCAGTACTTC
CASTTWDSLLQYF
>NA|TRBV28|NA|TRBJ2-5
TGTGCCAGCAGTCCCGAGTGGCTAGCTTTTGAGACCCAGTACTTC
CASSPEWLAFETQYF
>TRBD2|TRBV7-2|many|TRBJ2-2
TGTGCCAGCAGGAGCGGGGGGGCCGTCGGGGAGCTGTTTTTT
CASRSGGAVGELFF
>TRBD1|TRBV2|NA|TRBJ1-5
TGTGCCAGCACTCCGGGACAGGGAGGCAATCAGCCCCAGCATTTT
CASTPGQGGNQPQHF
>NA|TRBV5-5|NA|TRBJ1-6
TGTGCCAGCAGCTTGTTCTTAATACCGAGCGGTTCACCCCTCCACTTT
CASSLFLIPSGSPLHF
>TRBD2|TRBV19|NA|TRBJ2-5
TGTGCCAGTAGTATCAGACTAGCGGGGAACCAAGAGACCCAGTACTTC
CASSIRLAGNQETQYF
>NA|TRBV11-1|once|TRBJ1-1
TGTGCCAGCAGCCCACCCTATGTGAGGGGCGTTAAAGCCGAAGCTTTCTTT
CASSPPYVRGVKAEAFF
>NA|TRBV29-1|NA|TRBJ1-2
TGCAGCGACGCCACCGTTGGCTACACCTTC
CSDATVGYTF
>TRBD1|TRBV27|NA|TRBJ1-4
TGTGCCAGCAGTTTGACAGGGACTTGGGCGACTAATGAAAAACTGTTTTTT
CASSLTGTWATNEKLFF
>TRBD1|TRBV5-6|NA|TRBJ2-2
TGTGCCAGCAGCTTGGCGGGACAGGGGAGCACCGGGGAGCTGTTTTTT
CASSLAGQGSTGELFF
>NA|TRBV5-6|NA|TRBJ1-1
TGTGCCAGCAGCTTCAGGGAAAGTGCTCTCTTT
CASSFRESALF
>NA|TRBV7-9|NA|TRBJ2-5
TGTGCCAGCAGCTCATGGGCTCTCCAAGAGACCCAGTACTTC
CASSSWALQETQYF